Given below is one TCR beta chain in context. This clonotype was detected many times. The specificity of this receptor is unknown. No qualities accompany the bases; no much larger clone lies one base away. This sample is part of a study of T cells in Graves' hyperthyroidism and ophthalmopathy (dated by TCRdb to about 2019). Some background on the complete study: Peripheral blood samples were taken at initial diagnosis, before any treatment was given. A discovery cohort of about 95 patients, roughly 45 with Graves' ophthalmopathy and fewer than 65 with stable Graves' hyperthyroidism, was used to find distinguishing TCR V-J signatures. An independent validation cohort of 18 to 20 hyperthyroidism patients and more than 15 patients who later progressed to ophthalmopathy tested prospective prediction of ophthalmopathy. For training and testing, the 100 or so patients in the discovery cohort were randomly divided in a 7:3 ratio. In six Graves' hyperthyroidism patients, the study also compared T-cell repertoires from thyroid tissue with T-cell repertoires from blood. After sampling, hyperthyroidism patients received methimazole starting at 30 mg daily, and ophthalmopathy patients received high-dose intravenous methylprednisolone. The paper describes TCR Vbeta CDR3 sequencing of 130 to 150 peripheral blood samples, made up of roughly 45 ophthalmopathy patients, 70 to 75 hyperthyroidism patients and 17 progressor patients.

Stable Graves' hyperthyroidism was defined as the absence of progression to ophthalmopathy over 18 months of follow-up. Hyperthyroidism patients were aged 18 to 65 years and newly diagnosed, with disease duration of less than 2 months. Exclusion was applied to patients with uncontrolled infections, other autoimmune diseases, pregnancy or lactation. Diagnoses were established on the basis of clinical symptoms, serum thyroxine and TRAb, thyroid ultrasound, and orbital computed tomography. PBMCs were isolated from 7.5 to 10 ml of fresh peripheral blood by Ficoll-Paque density gradient centrifugation. Total RNA was extracted using Trizol reagent, and RNA quality was assessed on an Agilent 2100 Bioanalyzer. General study outcomes and caveats: Sample size was not statistically predetermined, and investigators were not blinded to group allocation. Ophthalmopathy was separated from stable hyperthyroidism by a 13 V-J signature model, with approximately 85% sensitivity and about 81% specificity obtained in cross-validation and 80%/75% obtained in testing. In validation, the model predicted progression to ophthalmopathy with approximately 71% sensitivity and less than 75% specificity, a median of 6.5 months before onset. Most expanded thyroid clonotypes (frequency above 0.001) were also found in blood, which suggests that blood repertoires may mirror thyroid immune responses.

The germline V and J ends show losses of 3 bases and 5 bases respectively, and no gene match explains 11 bases of the junction. The cysteine opens and the phenylalanine closes a CDR3 of 17 amino acids. Only the CDR3 part of the read is kept: 51 bases, read in frame from the first base. The CDR1 and CDR2 encoded by the germline V gene are MDHEN and SYDVKM. The TCR beta CDR3 regions were amplified from the RNA transcripts. The TCR CDR3 was subjected to a first round of RT-PCR using the HTBI primer set and the Qiagen OneStep RT-PCR kit. The libraries were constructed in a second round of multiplex PCR and then size-selected and purified. Libraries were sequenced paired-end with 100 bp reads on an Illumina HiSeq2000. Turning to the authors' computational methods: SOAPnuke was used to process the raw data, removing reads that contained adapters or uncalled bases, had a mean Phred below 15, or lacked an exact match to the constant primer or identifier. High-quality paired reads were merged using COPE v1.2.5, and each unique nucleotide sequence was defined as a clonotype. MiTCR v1.1 was used to align the clonotypes against IMGT TRBV, TRBD and TRBJ reference segments. Analysis was restricted to V-J combinations with a frequency above 0.0001, which covered 99.2% of repertoires. A TCS score was defined as the ratio of F50 (clonal expansion) to E x V (chaos), with BLOSUM62-based TCRdist applied between CDR3 peptides within each V-J. Welch's t-statistics and random forest reduced just over 500 V-J features to some 14, which were used in a naive Bayes classifier (R e1071). TCRdb passed the public sequencing reads through fastp at Q25 and MiXCR, retaining productive beta sequences. Here each entry gathers all rows of one CDR3 protein and keeps the most common genes and DNA. These V and J calls are TCRdb output, not the study's own analysis. The sample table records some 760,000 distinct CDR3 sequences; about 15% of these occur just once. 10% of the sample is held by the ten biggest clonotypes.

Material for sequencing was blood. The TCR originated in a young woman with Graves' hyperthyroidism. This chain joins TRBV28 to TRBJ2-2, with 8 bases matching TRBD2. CDR3 protein: CASSFWLGVAGTGELFF. The nucleotide sequence reads as follows: TGTGCCAGCAGTTTCTGGCTGGGAGTAGCGGGAACCGGGGAGCTGTTTTTT. Where the CDR3 stops, the reference TRBV28 and TRBJ2-2 genes take over; the full variable domain is DVKVTQSSRYLVKRTGEKVFLECVQDMDHENMFWYRQDPGLGLRLIYFSYDVKMKEKGDIPEGYSVSREKKERFSLILESASTNQTSMYLCASSFWLGVAGTGELFFGEGSRLTVL.